These 8 T cell receptor beta chains share one sample of origin, sequenced in a study of blood T cell repertoires in COVID-19. TCRdb's table, derived via immunoSEQ multiplex PCR, lists solely in-frame clones and lacks some. The sample records some 66,000 clones, approximately 79% being singletons. Material for sequencing was peripheral blood. These receptors all stem from a man aged 55 to 70 with acute or convalescent COVID-19.

V is TRBV9 and J is TRBJ1-6, with 7 bases that match TRBD1. V lost 0 bases and J lost 4; bases outside the gene matches: 4. The CDR3 runs 16 residues. Per the germline V gene, CDR1 is SGDLS and CDR2 is YYNGEE. CDR3 nucleotide sequence: TGTGCCAGCAGCGTAGGGGACAGCTTTTATAATTCACCCCTCCACTTT. Its protein product is CASSVGDSFYNSPLHF.

V and J are TRBV6-5 and TRBJ1-5, with a possible D match to TRBD1 (6 bases). Trimming cost V 7 bases and J 0 bases, with 7 bases left between them. Germline V lookup: CDR1 MNHEY, CDR2 SVGAGI. The CDR3 runs 13 residues. CDR3 nucleotides: TGTGCCAGCACCAGGGGTAGCAATCAGCCCCAGCATTTT. It specifies CASTRGSNQPQHF.

This chain uses TRBV10-3 with TRBJ1-3; tentatively, D is TRBD1 (5 bases). CDR1 ENHRY and CDR2 SYGVKD come from the germline V gene. The CDR3 runs to 13 residues. The V gene lost 10 bases and the J gene lost 0 bases, with 10 bases spanning the gap. The CDR3 is CATTASSGNTIYF. The CDR3 region has the DNA TGTGCCACGACAGCGAGCTCTGGAAACACCATATATTTT.

The chain combines TRBV5-1 with TRBJ1-1, with 8 bases fitting TRBD1. The trim removed 4 bases at V and 3 bases at J, leaving 14 bases unmatched. Per germline, CDR1 SGHRS and CDR2 YFSETQ. The CDR3 consists of 17 residues. CDR3 DNA sequence: TGCGCCAGCAGCCGCAGACAGGGGCAAATAGTGGACACTGAAGCTTTCTTT. Translating it yields CASSRRQGQIVDTEAFF.

V usage is TRBV21-1 and J usage is TRBJ2-7; the table gives TRBD1 as D, unverified against the DNA. TRBV21-1 is given as a pseudogene. The CDR3 covers 14 residues. CDR3 residues: CASTKPRGRCEQYV. The DNA of the CDR3 is TGTGCCAGCACCAAGCCCAGGGGGCGTTGTGAGCAGTACGTC.

The chain joins TRBV6-1 to TRBJ1-4, with 8 nucleotides matching TRBD1. Germline V lookup: CDR1 MNHNS, CDR2 SASEGT. CDR3 length equals 13 residues. V shed 5 bases and J 8 bases; nucleotides not matched to a gene: 4. The CDR3: CASSRSGGEKLFF. The DNA of the CDR3 is TGTGCCAGCAGTCGCTCAGGGGGCGAAAAACTGTTTTTT.

The chain has TRBV2 and TRBJ1-2; D remains unclear. The V gene lost 1 base and the J gene lost 4 bases, with 13 bases spanning the gap. This CDR3 has 15 amino acids. Germline V gives CDR1 SNHLY, CDR2 FYNNEI. Written as DNA, the CDR3 is TGTGCCAGCAGTGAAGGCGTCCGGGGAGGCTATGGCTACACCTTC. It translates to CASSEGVRGGYGYTF.

This clone was seen more than once but under ten times. This sequence joins TRBV3-1 (or the pseudogene TRBV3-2) and TRBJ1-1; no reliable D call. The V end was cut by 5 bases, the J end by 3 bases, with 10 bases between. This CDR3 is built from 13 residues. CDR1 LGHDT and CDR2 YNNKEL come from the germline V gene (reference sequence). The CDR3 nucleotides are TGTGCCAGCAGCTTGGGCCAATACACTGAAGCTTTCTTT. Its translation: CASSLGQYTEAFF.